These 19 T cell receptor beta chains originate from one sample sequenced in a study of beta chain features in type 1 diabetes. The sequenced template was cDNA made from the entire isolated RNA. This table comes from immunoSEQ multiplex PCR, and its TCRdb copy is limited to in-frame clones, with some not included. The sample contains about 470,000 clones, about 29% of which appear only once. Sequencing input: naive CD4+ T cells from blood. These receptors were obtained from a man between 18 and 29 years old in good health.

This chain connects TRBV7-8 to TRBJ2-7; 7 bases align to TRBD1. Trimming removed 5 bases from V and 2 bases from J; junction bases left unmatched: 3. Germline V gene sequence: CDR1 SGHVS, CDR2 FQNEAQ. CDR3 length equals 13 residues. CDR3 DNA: TGTGCCAGCAGCCTCGACAGGGCCTACGAGCAGTACTTC. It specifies CASSLDRAYEQYF. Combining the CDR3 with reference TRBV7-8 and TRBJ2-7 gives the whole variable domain GAGVSQSPRYKVAKRGQDVALRCDPISGHVSLFWYQQALGQGPEFLTYFQNEAQLDKSGLPSDRFFAERPEGSVSTLKIQRTQQEDSAVYLCASSLDRAYEQYFGPGTRLTVT.

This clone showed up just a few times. The chain's CDR3 is CASSFGLAVNYEQYF. The CDR3 DNA follows: TGTGCCAGCAGCTTTGGACTAGCGGTTAACTACGAGCAGTACTTC. The chain links TRBV7-8 to TRBJ2-7; 10 positions match TRBD2. Trimming cost V 3 bases and J 3 bases; bases outside gene matches: 5. This CDR3 contains 15 residues. CDR1 and CDR2 (germline): SGHVS, FQNEAQ.

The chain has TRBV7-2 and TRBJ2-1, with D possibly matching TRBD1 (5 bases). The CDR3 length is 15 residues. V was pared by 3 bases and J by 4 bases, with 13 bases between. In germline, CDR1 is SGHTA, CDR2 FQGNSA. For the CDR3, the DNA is TGTGCCAGCAGCTTCGACAGACCCGAGTACAATGAGCAGTTCTTC. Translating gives CASSFDRPEYNEQFF.

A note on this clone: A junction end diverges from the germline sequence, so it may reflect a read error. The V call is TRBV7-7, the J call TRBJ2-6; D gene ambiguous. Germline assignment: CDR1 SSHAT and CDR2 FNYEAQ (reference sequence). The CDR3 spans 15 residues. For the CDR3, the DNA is TGTGCTAGCAGCTTGGCCCACTCTGGGGCCAACGTCCTGACTTTC. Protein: CASSLAHSGANVLTF.

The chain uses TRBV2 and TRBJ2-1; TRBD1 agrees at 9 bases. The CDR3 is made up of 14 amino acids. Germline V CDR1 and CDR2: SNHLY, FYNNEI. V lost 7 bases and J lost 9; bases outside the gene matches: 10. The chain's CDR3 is CASTWDRASSEQFF. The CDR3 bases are TGTGCCAGCACCTGGGACAGGGCATCGAGTGAGCAGTTCTTC.

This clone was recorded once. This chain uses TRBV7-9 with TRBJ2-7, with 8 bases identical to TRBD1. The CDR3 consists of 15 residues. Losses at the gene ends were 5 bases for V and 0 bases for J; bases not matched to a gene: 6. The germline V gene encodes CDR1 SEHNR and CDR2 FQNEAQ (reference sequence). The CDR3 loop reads CASSPAGGFSYEQYF. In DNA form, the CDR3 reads TGTGCCAGCAGCCCTGCAGGGGGCTTCTCCTACGAGCAGTACTTC.

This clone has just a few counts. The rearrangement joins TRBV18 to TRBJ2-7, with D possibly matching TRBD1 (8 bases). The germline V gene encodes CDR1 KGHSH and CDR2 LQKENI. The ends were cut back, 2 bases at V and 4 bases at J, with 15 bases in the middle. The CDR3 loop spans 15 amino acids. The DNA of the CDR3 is TGTGCCAGCTCACCAAGACAGGGGAGGGATTACGAGCAGTACTTC. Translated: CASSPRQGRDYEQYF.

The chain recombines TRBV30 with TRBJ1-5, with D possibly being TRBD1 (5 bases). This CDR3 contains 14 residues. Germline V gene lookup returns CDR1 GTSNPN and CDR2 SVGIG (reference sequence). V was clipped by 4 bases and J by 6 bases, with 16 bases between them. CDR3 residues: CAWTRRGGGQPQHF. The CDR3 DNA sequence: TGTGCCTGGACCCGAAGGGGTGGCGGTCAGCCCCAGCATTTT. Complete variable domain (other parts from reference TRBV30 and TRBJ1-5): SQTIHQWPATLVQPVGSPLSLECTVEGTSNPNLYWYRQAAGRGLQLLFYSVGIGQISSEVPQNLSASRPQDRQFILSSKKLLLSDSGFYLCAWTRRGGGQPQHFGDGTRLSIL.

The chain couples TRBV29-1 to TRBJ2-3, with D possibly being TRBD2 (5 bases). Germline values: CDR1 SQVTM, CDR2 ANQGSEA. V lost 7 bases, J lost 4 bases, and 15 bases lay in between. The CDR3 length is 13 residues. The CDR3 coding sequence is TGCAGCGGGGAGCCGAGTGCCTCAGATACGCAGTATTTT. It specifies CSGEPSASDTQYF.

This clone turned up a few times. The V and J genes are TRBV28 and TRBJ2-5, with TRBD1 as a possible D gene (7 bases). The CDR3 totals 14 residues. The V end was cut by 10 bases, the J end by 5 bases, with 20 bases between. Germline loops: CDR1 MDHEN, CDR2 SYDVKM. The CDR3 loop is CAIRGAGLEETQYF. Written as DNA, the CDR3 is TGTGCCATCAGGGGGGCAGGGCTAGAGGAGACCCAGTACTTC.

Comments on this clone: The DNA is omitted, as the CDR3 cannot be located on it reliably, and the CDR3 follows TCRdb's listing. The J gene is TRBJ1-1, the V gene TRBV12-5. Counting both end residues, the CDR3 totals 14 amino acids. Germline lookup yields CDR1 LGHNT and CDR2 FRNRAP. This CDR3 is CASGFGEGNTEAFF.

The CDR3 here is CATGSGRTQRQYF. The CDR3 region has the DNA TGTGCCACGGGTAGCGGGAGGACTCAGAGGCAGTATTTT. The chain joins TRBV19 to TRBJ2-3; 10 bases line up with TRBD2. The CDR3 consists of 13 residues. The germline V gene encodes CDR1 LNHDA and CDR2 SQIVND (reference sequence). Trimming took 10 bases from V and 11 from J; bases not matched to a gene: 12.

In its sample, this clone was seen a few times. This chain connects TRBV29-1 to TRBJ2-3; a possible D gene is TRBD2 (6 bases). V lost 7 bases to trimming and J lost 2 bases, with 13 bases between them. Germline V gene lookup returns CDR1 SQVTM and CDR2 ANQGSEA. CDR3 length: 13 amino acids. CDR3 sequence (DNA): TGCAGCGGTGGAGGGGTGATCACAGATACGCAGTATTTT. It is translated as CSGGGVITDTQYF.

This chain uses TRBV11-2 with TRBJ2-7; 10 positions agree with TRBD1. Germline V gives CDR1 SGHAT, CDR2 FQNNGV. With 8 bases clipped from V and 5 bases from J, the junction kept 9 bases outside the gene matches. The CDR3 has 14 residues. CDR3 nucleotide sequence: TGTGCCAGCCGCTCGACAGGGGGCTTACACGAGCAGTACTTC. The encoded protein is CASRSTGGLHEQYF.

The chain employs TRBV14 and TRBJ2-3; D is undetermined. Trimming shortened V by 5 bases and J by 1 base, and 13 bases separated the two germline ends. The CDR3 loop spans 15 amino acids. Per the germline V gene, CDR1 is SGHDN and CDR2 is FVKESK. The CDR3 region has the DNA TGTGCCAGCAGCGGAAGCGACTCACGCACAGATACGCAGTATTTT. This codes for CASSGSDSRTDTQYF. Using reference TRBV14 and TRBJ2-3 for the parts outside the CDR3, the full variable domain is EAGVTQFPSHSVIEKGQTVTLRCDPISGHDNLYWYRRVMGKEIKFLLHFVKESKQDESGMPNNRFLAERTGGTYSTLKVQPAELEDSGVYFCASSGSDSRTDTQYFGPGTRLTVL.

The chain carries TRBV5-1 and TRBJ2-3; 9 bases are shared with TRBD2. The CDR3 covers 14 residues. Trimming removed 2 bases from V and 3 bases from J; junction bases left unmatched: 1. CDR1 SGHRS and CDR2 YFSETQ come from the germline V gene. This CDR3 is CASSFLAGTDTQYF. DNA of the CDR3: TGCGCCAGCAGCTTCCTAGCGGGGACAGATACGCAGTATTTT.

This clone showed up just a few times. The CDR3 nucleotides are TGTGCCAGCAGGCTGACGCTCCCAGAGACCCAGTACTTC. Encoded protein: CASRLTLPETQYF. This chain links TRBV2 with TRBJ2-5, with D unresolved. The CDR3 totals 13 residues. The V and J ends lost 6 bases and 4 bases respectively, with 12 bases between them. Germline CDR1 SNHLY, CDR2 FYNNEI.

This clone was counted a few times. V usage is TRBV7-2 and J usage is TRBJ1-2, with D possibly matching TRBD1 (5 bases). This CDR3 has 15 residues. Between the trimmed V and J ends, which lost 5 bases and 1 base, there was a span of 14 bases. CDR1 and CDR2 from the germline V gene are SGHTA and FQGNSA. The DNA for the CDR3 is TGTGCCAGCAGCCTCGTGGGGGAATATAACTATGGCTACACCTTC. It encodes CASSLVGEYNYGYTF.

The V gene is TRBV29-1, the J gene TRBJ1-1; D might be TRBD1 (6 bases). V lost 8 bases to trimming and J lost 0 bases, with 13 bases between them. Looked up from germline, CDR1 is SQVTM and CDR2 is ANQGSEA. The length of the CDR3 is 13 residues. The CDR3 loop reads CSFRGPLNTEAFF. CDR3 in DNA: TGCAGCTTTCGGGGGCCTCTGAACACTGAAGCTTTCTTT.